One and the same sample provided the 10 T cell receptor beta chains below, sequenced in a study of OX40 agonist ivuxolimab in advanced cancers. TCRdb keeps only in-frame clones here, not all; method: immunoSEQ multiplex PCR. This sample has about 50,000 clones, with 80% to 95% found just once. Here the sequenced sample was CD4+ or CD8+ T cells sorted from blood, taken in a trial of the OX40 agonist ivuxolimab. All receptors come from an adult with an advanced solid tumor such as melanoma, head and neck, liver or kidney cancer.

The V call is TRBV4-3, the J call TRBJ1-4; 8 nucleotides align to TRBD1. CDR3 length: 14 amino acids. Germline CDR1 is LGHNA and CDR2 is YSLEER. V trimming: 4 bases; J trimming: 6 bases; junction bases outside the gene matches: 4. In DNA form, the CDR3 reads TGCGCCAGCAGCCGATGGACAGGGCATGAAAAACTGTTTTTT. Translating gives CASSRWTGHEKLFF.

This rearrangement joins TRBV28 to TRBJ2-5; possibly TRBD1 or TRBD2 for D (5 bases each). Trimming pared 8 bases from V and 2 bases from J, leaving 15 bases between. Germline V CDR1 and CDR2: MDHEN, SYDVKM. This CDR3 is built from 14 residues. Here the CDR3 reads CASRADTIQETQYF. CDR3 nucleotide sequence: TGTGCCAGCCGAGCGGACACCATACAAGAGACCCAGTACTTC.

The CDR3 is CSARRGYEQYF. DNA of the CDR3: TGCAGTGCTAGGCGCGGGTACGAGCAGTACTTC. The J gene is TRBJ2-7, the V gene TRBV20-1; weak D call: TRBD2 (5 bases). This CDR3 is built from 11 residues. Trimming shortened V by 3 bases and J by 4 bases, and 7 bases separated the two germline ends. CDR1 is DFQATT, CDR2 SNEGSKA, per germline (reference sequence).

The chain recombines TRBV10-2 with TRBJ2-1, with 9 bases aligning to TRBD1. CDR3 length: 11 amino acids. The trim removed 6 bases at V and 15 bases at J, leaving 6 bases unmatched. Germline CDR1 and CDR2: WSHSY and SAAADI. This CDR3 reads CASRQGALTFF. DNA of the CDR3: TGCGCCAGCAGACAGGGGGCCCTGACGTTCTTC.

In its sample, this clone was seen a few times. In DNA form, the CDR3 reads TGTGCCAGCAGCGTATCGGAGAACTATGGCTACACCTTC. It codes for CASSVSENYGYTF. The rearrangement joins TRBV9 to TRBJ1-2; D gene ambiguous. CDR1 is SGDLS and CDR2 is YYNGEE in the germline V gene. V lost 1 base and J 2 bases, leaving 6 bases between the germline ends. There are 13 residues in the CDR3.

The J gene is TRBJ1-2, the V gene TRBV5-6, with a weak D call TRBD1 (5 bases). V was trimmed by 0 bases and J by 4 bases, leaving 7 bases between them. Germline values: CDR1 SGHDT, CDR2 YYEEEE. The CDR3 length is 13 residues. DNA of the CDR3: TGTGCCAGCAGCTTGGGACAGCTCTATGGCTACACCTTC. This codes for CASSLGQLYGYTF.

V and J are TRBV28 and TRBJ2-7; D gene ambiguous. The germline V gene has CDR1 MDHEN and CDR2 SYDVKM. V was trimmed by 3 bases and J by 2 bases, leaving 20 bases between them. The CDR3 contains 17 residues. In DNA, the CDR3 is TGTGCCAGCAGTTTGGACCGTTCGAAGTGGGGTACCTACGAGCAGTACTTC. The encoded protein is CASSLDRSKWGTYEQYF.

The chain joins TRBV4-3 to TRBJ2-2; 13 nucleotides match TRBD2. J was trimmed by 5 bases and V by 7 bases; bases with no gene match: 1. The germline gives CDR1 LGHNA, CDR2 YSLEER. The CDR3 is 14 amino acids. The CDR3 region has the DNA TGCGCCAGCAAGGGACTAGCGGGAACCGGGGAGCTGTTTTTT. Translated: CASKGLAGTGELFF.

V is TRBV19 and J is TRBJ1-1; D gene ambiguous. This CDR3 is built from 10 residues. The ends were cut back, 10 bases at V and 4 bases at J, with 7 bases in the middle. Germline values: CDR1 LNHDA, CDR2 SQIVND (reference sequence). The CDR3 protein is CATRATEAFF. DNA for the CDR3: TGTGCCACCCGAGCCACTGAAGCTTTCTTT.

This clone was counted once. The V and J genes are TRBV28 and TRBJ2-3; 16 bases fit TRBD2. The ends lost 5 bases at V and 7 bases at J; junction bases unmatched: 6. Germline V CDR1 and CDR2: MDHEN, SYDVKM. This CDR3 has 16 residues. The CDR3 nucleotides are TGTGCCAGCAGTACGGGACTAGCGGGAGGGCGGAATACGCAGTATTTT. Translation: CASSTGLAGGRNTQYF. Full variable domain (remainder filled in from reference TRBV28 and TRBJ2-3): DVKVTQSSRYLVKRTGEKVFLECVQDMDHENMFWYRQDPGLGLRLIYFSYDVKMKEKGDIPEGYSVSREKKERFSLILESASTNQTSMYLCASSTGLAGGRNTQYFGPGTRLTVL.